The 25 T cell receptor beta chains presented below share a single source sample, sequenced in a study of Tregs in tolerant kidney transplant recipients. Related graft donors supplied nonmyeloablative bone marrow transplants, and mixed chimerism was transient. TCRdb's table, derived via immunoSEQ multiplex PCR, lists solely in-frame clones and lacks some. The sample yields around 30,000 clones, of which the top ten take up 1.8%. Sample: CD4+ T cells from blood (PBMCs), taken 24 months after the transplant. The receptors were gathered from a human patient who received a combined kidney and bone marrow transplant. Certain T cells may be donor cells from the graft.

With respect to this clone: Coverage ceases 3 residues before the CDR3 finishes, and the germline J gene fills in the end. The chain recombines TRBV11-2 with TRBJ2-2, with TRBD1 as a possible D gene (6 bases). Germline-derived CDR1 and CDR2 are SGHAT and FQNNGV. The V end was cut by 6 bases, the J end by 1 base, with 12 bases between. The CDR3 runs 15 residues. CDR3: CASRSGQLNTGELFF. The part of the CDR3 DNA that was read is TGTGCCAGCAGATCTGGACAGCTGAACACCGGGGAG.

Comment on this clone: The CDR3 end lies 3 residues beyond the end of the read and is filled in from the germline J gene. V usage is TRBV10-3 and J usage is TRBJ2-3; 7 bases agree with TRBD2. The V gene's germline CDR1 is ENHRY and CDR2 SYGVKD. Trimming cost V 6 bases and J 4 bases; bases outside gene matches: 13. This CDR3 region has 16 residues. The CDR3 loop reads CAIRSSGGSGADTQYF. The covered CDR3 bases are TGTGCCATCAGGAGCTCGGGCGGGAGCGGTGCAGATACG.

CDR3 DNA (partial): TGCGCCAGCAGGCGGACAGGGGGCTATTCCTACGAG. It is translated as CASRRTGGYSYE. In full, the CDR3 reads CASRRTGGYSYEQYF. This chain links TRBV5-1 with TRBJ2-7; 11 bases line up with TRBD1. The CDR3 end falls 3 residues outside the read, so it is completed with the germline J gene. CDR3 length: 15 amino acids. Looked up from germline, CDR1 is SGHRS and CDR2 is YFSETQ. Germline trimming cut 5 bases from V and 1 base from J; bases unmatched to any gene: 5.

CDR3 DNA, as far as it was read: TGTGCCAGCAGCTTAAGTGGCGGGAGCTTCAATGAG. It yields the protein CASSLSGGSFNE. The full CDR3 protein is CASSLSGGSFNEQFF. The rearrangement links TRBV7-3 to TRBJ2-1; TRBD2 agrees at 7 bases. The read halts 3 residues ahead of the CDR3 end, with the missing end drawn from the germline J gene. CDR3 length equals 15 residues. The V segment lost 1 base and the J segment 6 bases; nucleotides outside the gene matches: 6. The germline CDR1 and CDR2 sequences are SGHTA and FQGTGA.

Regarding this clone: The read terminates 3 residues before the CDR3 end, so the remaining end is supplied by the germline J gene. The V call is TRBV11-2, the J call TRBJ2-2; a weak D match, TRBD1 (6 bases). The CDR3 has 15 amino acids. Per the germline V gene, CDR1 is SGHAT and CDR2 is FQNNGV. V shed 4 bases and J shed 4 bases, with 13 bases lying between them. The CDR3 loop reads CASSSSRTVTGELFF. Incomplete CDR3 DNA: TGTGCCAGCAGCTCCTCTAGGACAGTCACCGGGGAG.

Comment on this clone: Read coverage stops 3 residues before the CDR3 terminus; the germline J gene supplies the remainder. The genes are TRBV18 and TRBJ2-2; TRBD2 matches 11 bases. V was pared by 6 bases and J by 1 base, with 13 bases of the junction left unmatched. Germline V lookup: CDR1 KGHSH, CDR2 LQKENI. The CDR3 runs to 19 residues. Partial CDR3 DNA: TGTGCCAGCTCCCCAGCGTTGGGACTAGCGGCTATGAACACCGGGGAG. This codes for CASSPALGLAAMNTGE. The full CDR3 sequence reads CASSPALGLAAMNTGELFF.

As for this clone: The read ends 3 residues shy of where the CDR3 ends; the end is completed using the germline J gene. J is TRBJ2-7 and V is TRBV7-9; 7 bases align to TRBD2. The CDR3 has 14 amino acids. The J segment lost 2 bases and the V segment lost 3 bases, leaving 4 bases of the junction unmatched. In germline, CDR1 is SEHNR, CDR2 FQNEAQ (reference sequence). The part of the CDR3 DNA that was read is TGTGCCAGCAGCTTTAGCGGGTTAACCTACGAG. It translates to CASSFSGLTYE. The full-length CDR3 reads as CASSFSGLTYEQYF.

Comment on this clone: The CDR3 is cut off 3 residues early in the read; its end comes from the germline J gene. The chain couples TRBV6-7 to TRBJ2-2; D unresolved. TRBV6-7 is given ORF status, its function remaining uncertain. V lost 6 bases to trimming and J lost 5 bases, with 10 bases between them. There are 13 residues in the CDR3. CDR3 bases read: TGTGCCAGCAGGGTCGAAGGGACCGGGGAG. Translated, it gives CASRVEGTGE. The whole CDR3 reads CASRVEGTGELFF.

The part of the CDR3 DNA that was read is TGCAGTGCTCCCATCCTAGCGGGAGTTTTCAATGAG. Translation gives CSAPILAGVFNE. The CDR3 reads in full as CSAPILAGVFNEQFF. The chain carries TRBV20-1 and TRBJ2-1, with 10 bases matching TRBD2. The read comes to an end 3 residues before the CDR3 does, leaving the germline J gene to fill in the end. V was clipped by 5 bases and J by 6 bases; unmatched bases: 10. The CDR3 is 15 amino acids. Germline CDR1 DFQATT, CDR2 SNEGSKA (reference sequence).

Regarding this clone: The CDR3 goes on 3 residues after the read ends, and that part is filled in from the germline J gene. V and J are TRBV18 and TRBJ1-2; 7 nucleotides match TRBD1. V trimming: 2 bases; J trimming: 4 bases; junction bases outside the gene matches: 4. CDR3 length: 14 amino acids. Germline-derived CDR1 and CDR2 are KGHSH and LQKENI. This CDR3 is CASSPKGAGYGYTF. Incomplete CDR3 DNA: TGTGCCAGCTCACCAAAGGGGGCTGGCTATGGC.

Notes on this clone: Read data end 3 residues before the CDR3 end; the end is taken from the germline J gene. The chain joins TRBV18 to TRBJ2-1; 7 positions match TRBD1. V lost 0 bases and J lost 4; bases outside the gene matches: 3. This CDR3 is 15 amino acids long. CDR1 is KGHSH and CDR2 is LQKENI in the germline V gene. The CDR3 spells CASSPPGQYYNEQFF. The CDR3 DNA, read in part, is TGTGCCAGCTCACCACCGGGACAGTATTACAATGAG.

About this clone itself: The read finishes 3 residues shy of the CDR3 end, and the germline J gene is used to complete it. The rearrangement links TRBV5-1 to TRBJ2-5; TRBD1 aligns across 7 bases. The CDR3 totals 14 residues. Unmatched junction bases numbered 2, after V lost 0 bases and J lost 3 bases. Germline values: CDR1 SGHRS, CDR2 YFSETQ. The CDR3 here is CASSLEGQKETQYF. Incomplete CDR3 DNA: TGCGCCAGCAGCTTGGAGGGACAGAAAGAGACC.

Details on this clone: The CDR3 extends 3 residues past the end of the read, so its final part is completed from the germline J gene. The chain employs TRBV7-8 and TRBJ2-5; 11 nucleotides agree with TRBD2. The CDR3 is 14 residues long. V trimming: 5 bases; J trimming: 3 bases; junction bases outside the gene matches: 2. Looked up from germline, CDR1 is SGHVS and CDR2 is FQNEAQ. CDR3 loop: CASSQGLAEETQYF. CDR3 DNA (partial): TGTGCCAGCAGCCAGGGACTAGCGGAAGAGACC.

Regarding this clone: The sequence runs out 3 residues before the end of the CDR3; the remainder is reconstructed from the germline J gene. The genes are TRBV18 and TRBJ1-3, with 8 bases fitting TRBD1. From germline, CDR1 is KGHSH and CDR2 LQKENI. With V trimmed by 9 bases and J by 2 bases, 3 bases remained unmatched. The CDR3 extends over 13 amino acids. The CDR3 here is CASRTGTGNTIYF. The part of the CDR3 DNA that was read is TGTGCCAGTCGGACAGGGACTGGAAACACC.

As regards this clone: The sequence runs out 3 residues before the end of the CDR3; the remainder is reconstructed from the germline J gene. This chain uses TRBV7-9 with TRBJ2-3; D is perhaps TRBD2 (5 bases). Trimming removed 1 base at V and 2 bases at J, with 10 bases between. CDR3 size: 15 residues. Germline V gene lookup returns CDR1 SEHNR and CDR2 FQNEAQ (reference sequence). CDR3 sequence reads: CASSLGGFHTDTQYF. The CDR3 DNA, read in part, is TGTGCCAGCAGCTTAGGCGGGTTCCACACAGATACG.

To note about this clone: The read falls 3 residues short of the CDR3 end, and the missing part is taken from the germline J gene. The V call is TRBV5-1, the J call TRBJ2-1; TRBD2 matches 11 bases. The CDR3 covers 14 residues. The ends lost 1 base at V and 6 bases at J; junction bases unmatched: 0. Germline CDR1 is SGHRS and CDR2 is YFSETQ. The part of the CDR3 DNA that was read is TGCGCCAGCAGCTTGACTAGCGGGAGCAATGAG. It specifies CASSLTSGSNE. The complete CDR3 protein is CASSLTSGSNEQFF.

About this clone itself: Read coverage stops 3 residues before the CDR3 terminus; the germline J gene supplies the remainder. The chain recombines TRBV20-1 with TRBJ2-7; 7 bases map to TRBD2. V was pared by 4 bases and J by 4 bases, with 4 bases of the junction left unmatched. The CDR3 extends over 12 amino acids. The germline gives CDR1 DFQATT, CDR2 SNEGSKA (reference sequence). CDR3: CSATGGWYEQYF. CDR3 DNA (partial): TGCAGTGCTACGGGGGGATGGTACGAG.

A word on this clone: The CDR3 end lies 3 residues beyond the end of the read and is filled in from the germline J gene. V gene TRBV20-1 combines with J gene TRBJ2-4; 7 nucleotides match TRBD1. The V gene end was trimmed by 4 bases and the J gene end by 0 bases; junction bases not matched to a gene: 6. The germline CDR1 and CDR2 sequences are DFQATT and SNEGSKA (reference sequence). CDR3 size: 15 residues. Incomplete CDR3 DNA: TGCAGTGCTACACAGGGGTTCCTAGCCAAAAACATT. Its translation: CSATQGFLAKNI. Given in full, the CDR3 is CSATQGFLAKNIQYF.

Of note for this clone: The read ends 3 residues shy of where the CDR3 ends; the end is completed using the germline J gene. The J gene is TRBJ2-3, the V gene TRBV2; 12 bases are a match to TRBD2. CDR1 SNHLY and CDR2 FYNNEI come from the germline V gene. CDR3 length: 16 residues. Trimming removed 4 bases from V and 6 bases from J; junction bases left unmatched: 8. The DNA read from the CDR3 is TGTGCCAGCAGTGGACGACTAGCGGGAGCAGTCGATACG. Translated: CASSGRLAGAVDT. The entire CDR3 protein is CASSGRLAGAVDTQYF. The full variable domain, with the rest looked up from reference TRBV2 and TRBJ2-3, is EPEVTQTPSHQVTQMGQEVILRCVPISNHLYFYWYRQILGQKVEFLVSFYNNEISEKSEIFDDQFSVERPDGSNFTLKIRSTKLEDSAMYFCASSGRLAGAVDTQYFGPGTRLTVL.

As to this clone: The observed sequence ends 3 residues before the CDR3 terminus, with the missing tail filled in from the germline J gene. The chain recombines TRBV20-1 with TRBJ2-1; TRBD2 agrees at 10 bases. This CDR3 region has 16 residues. CDR1 DFQATT and CDR2 SNEGSKA come from the germline V gene (reference sequence). After removal of 0 bases from V and 4 bases from J, the junction contained 6 bases not matched to a gene. CDR3 loop: CSARDPTSGNYNEQFF. The DNA read from the CDR3 is TGCAGTGCTAGAGACCCCACTAGCGGGAATTACAATGAG.

Regarding this clone: The read is 3 residues too short to cover the CDR3 end, so that end is filled in from the germline J gene. The chain carries TRBV20-1 and TRBJ1-2; tentatively, D is TRBD1 (6 bases). CDR3 size: 14 residues. Per germline, CDR1 DFQATT and CDR2 SNEGSKA (reference sequence). With 6 bases removed from V and 2 bases from J, the gap between germline ends came to 16 bases. The covered CDR3 bases are TGCAGTGCCCGGACCGGGAGGGGGAACTATGGC. Translated: CSARTGRGNYG. The complete CDR3 sequence is CSARTGRGNYGYTF.

A note on this clone: The sequenced fragment ends 3 residues before the CDR3 boundary, so the rest is inferred from the germline J gene. The rearrangement links TRBV18 to TRBJ2-7; 10 bases are a match to TRBD1. Unmatched junction bases numbered 5, after V lost 3 bases and J lost 6 bases. This CDR3 has 14 amino acids. The germline V gene encodes CDR1 KGHSH and CDR2 LQKENI. The CDR3 protein is CASSPGTGVREQYF. The sequenced part of the CDR3 DNA is TGTGCCAGCTCACCCGGGACAGGGGTTCGCGAG.

A note on this clone: The CDR3 is cut off 3 residues early in the read; its end comes from the germline J gene. This chain uses TRBV18 with TRBJ2-7, with no clear D. Germline loops: CDR1 KGHSH, CDR2 LQKENI. The CDR3 is 15 amino acids. Between the trimmed V and J ends, which lost 0 bases and 4 bases, there was a span of 13 bases. The covered CDR3 bases are TGTGCCAGCTCACCACCTGGCGGCAAAGCGTACGAG. This codes for CASSPPGGKAYE. The complete CDR3 reads CASSPPGGKAYEQYF.

In the case of this clone: The missing CDR3 end, 3 residues past where the read stops, is filled in from the germline J gene. The J gene is TRBJ2-1, the V gene TRBV7-2; D might be TRBD1 (7 bases). CDR1 and CDR2 (germline): SGHTA, FQGNSA. The length of the CDR3 is 15 residues. The V gene lost 5 bases and the J gene lost 3 bases, with 14 bases spanning the gap. CDR3 bases read: TGTGCCAGCAGCCCAGGGGGACTCAACTACAATGAG. Protein: CASSPGGLNYNE. The full-length CDR3 reads as CASSPGGLNYNEQFF.

Remarks on this clone: The read gets to within 3 residues of the CDR3 end, and the germline J gene fills in the rest. The chain couples TRBV5-1 to TRBJ2-7, with a tentative D call TRBD2 (5 bases). Trimming took 0 bases from V and 2 from J, leaving 12 bases between them. The CDR3 is made up of 15 amino acids. Germline CDR1 SGHRS, CDR2 YFSETQ. The CDR3 reads CASSLGAGETYEQYF. The CDR3 DNA, read in part, is TGCGCCAGCAGCTTGGGCGCCGGGGAGACCTACGAG.